A selection of T cell receptor beta chains follows, all from one sample in a study of T-cell reconstitution after alpha-beta-depleted transplantation in children. TCRdb ran MiXCR on the PCR reads and lists one entry per CDR3 protein. The sample shows 130,000 to 150,000 distinct CDR3 sequences, roughly 8.8% of them seen only once. The specimen was PBMCs, mostly from graft donor cells, collected 180 days after TCRalphabeta/CD19-depleted stem cell transplant. The source is a female patient between 2 and 15 years old who had a stem cell transplant for congenital amegakaryocytic thrombocytopenia, so the T cells may come from the graft donor. CDR3s include the opening cysteine and the closing phenylalanine or tryptophan. Fields, in order: V gene, J gene, CDR3 protein.

V: TRBV29-1; J: TRBJ2-1; CDR3: CSVGRAGIALEQFF
V: TRBV19; J: TRBJ2-2; CDR3: CASSPDRPDTGELFF
V: TRBV27; J: TRBJ2-1; CDR3: CASSGGWGAQITNEQFF
V: TRBV5-1; J: TRBJ1-2; CDR3: CASSLRQGVNYGYTF
V: TRBV23-1; J: TRBJ2-1; CDR3: CASSLTGGVGEEGLAGGHNEQFF
V: TRBV4-1; J: TRBJ2-3; CDR3: CASRSMSPTDTQYF
V: TRBV15; J: TRBJ1-5; CDR3: CATSRDLGSNQPQHF
V: TRBV6-5; J: TRBJ2-6; CDR3: CASSYRGVGLSGANVLTF
V: TRBV12-3/TRBV12-4; J: TRBJ1-1; CDR3: CASTNGYFLMNTEAFF
V: TRBV10-3; J: TRBJ1-6; CDR3: CAISDGSNPNSPLHF
V: TRBV5-1; J: TRBJ2-1; CDR3: CASSPGTSGYYNEQFF
V: TRBV20-1; J: TRBJ2-1; CDR3: CSAVRTDRNEQFF
V: TRBV29-1; J: TRBJ2-1; CDR3: CSVVVNGGDEQFF
V: TRBV28; J: TRBJ2-1; CDR3: CASSPRAREQFF
V: TRBV12-3/TRBV12-4; J: TRBJ1-5; CDR3: CASSIHGISHQPQHF
V: TRBV4-3; J: TRBJ2-1; CDR3: CASSRRPSEYNEQFF
V: TRBV12-3/TRBV12-4; J: TRBJ2-1; CDR3: CASSFSRVFEQFF
V: TRBV6-5; J: TRBJ2-7; CDR3: CASNIAFPQGAYEQYF
V: TRBV12-3/TRBV12-4; J: TRBJ2-1; CDR3: CASSLKRDSYNEQFF
V: TRBV20-1; J: TRBJ2-5; CDR3: CSATLTETQYF
V: TRBV20-1; J: TRBJ2-2; CDR3: CSAPLAGITGELFF
V: TRBV20-1; J: TRBJ2-5; CDR3: CSAVDGSQETQYF
V: TRBV12-3/TRBV12-4; J: TRBJ1-2; CDR3: CASSPSGDGGGYTF
V: TRBV3-1; J: TRBJ2-1; CDR3: CASSQSRDGEQFF
V: TRBV29-1; J: TRBJ2-5; CDR3: CSVEDSAGGEETQYF
V: TRBV5-1; J: TRBJ1-2; CDR3: CASSSPGSGTQGYTF
V: TRBV18; J: TRBJ1-3; CDR3: CASSPKAASSGNTIYF
V: TRBV6-5; J: TRBJ2-5; CDR3: CASSYSGTGGRETQYF
V: TRBV16; J: TRBJ1-5; CDR3: CASSQSTGYSNQPQHF
V: TRBV4-1; J: TRBJ2-1; CDR3: CASSHLSGGRRQYNEQFF
V: TRBV12-3/TRBV12-4; J: TRBJ2-1; CDR3: CASSFPAGETQEQFF
V: TRBV12-3/TRBV12-4; J: TRBJ2-2; CDR3: CASRQGWGGNTGELFF
V: TRBV20-1; J: TRBJ1-2; CDR3: CSADTGSLNYGYTF
V: TRBV5-1; J: TRBJ1-1; CDR3: CASSYYRGDTEAFF
V: TRBV21-1; J: TRBJ2-1; CDR3: CASRVLGSAGGNEQFF
V: TRBV5-6; J: TRBJ2-5; CDR3: CASSPTGRETQYF
V: TRBV6-2/TRBV6-3; J: TRBJ1-1; CDR3: CASSYPGGFRTEAFF
V: TRBV5-1; J: TRBJ1-5; CDR3: CASYTIWGCQPQHF
V: TRBV7-2; J: TRBJ1-2; CDR3: CASSLGLDNYGYTF
V: TRBV10-3; J: TRBJ2-7; CDR3: CAISALHYEQYF
V: TRBV5-1; J: TRBJ2-1; CDR3: CASSSTGVNEQFF